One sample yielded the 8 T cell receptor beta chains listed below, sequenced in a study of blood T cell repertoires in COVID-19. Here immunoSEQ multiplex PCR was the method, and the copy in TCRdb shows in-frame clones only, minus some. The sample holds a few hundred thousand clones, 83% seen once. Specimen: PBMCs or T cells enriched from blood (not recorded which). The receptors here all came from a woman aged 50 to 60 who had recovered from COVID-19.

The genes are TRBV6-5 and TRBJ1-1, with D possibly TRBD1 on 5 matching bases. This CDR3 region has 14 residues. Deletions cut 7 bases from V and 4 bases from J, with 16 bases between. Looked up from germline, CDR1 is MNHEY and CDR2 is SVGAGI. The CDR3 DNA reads TGTGCCAGCAAGTCGGGGGAGGTGATCACTGAAGCTTTCTTT. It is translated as CASKSGEVITEAFF.

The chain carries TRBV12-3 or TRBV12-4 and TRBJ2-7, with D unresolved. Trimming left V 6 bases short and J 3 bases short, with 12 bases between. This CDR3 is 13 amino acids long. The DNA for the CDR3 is TGTGCCAGCAGGTCGCTAGTTGGCTACGAGCAGTACTTC. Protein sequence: CASRSLVGYEQYF.

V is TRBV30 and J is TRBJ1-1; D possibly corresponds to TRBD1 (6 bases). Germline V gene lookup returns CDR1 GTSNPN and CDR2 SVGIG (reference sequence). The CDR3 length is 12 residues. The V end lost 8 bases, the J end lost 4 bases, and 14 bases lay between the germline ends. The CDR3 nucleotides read TGTGCCAGCCAACAGGGCCCCACTGAAGCTTTCTTT. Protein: CASQQGPTEAFF.

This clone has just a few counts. The CDR3 region is CASSPEGEQFF. The CDR3 DNA reads TGTGCCAGCTCACCCGAGGGTGAGCAGTTCTTC. V is TRBV18 and J is TRBJ2-1; tentative D call: TRBD2 (5 bases). The CDR3 has 11 amino acids. V lost 3 bases to trimming and J lost 9 bases, with 6 bases between them. Per the germline V gene, CDR1 is KGHSH and CDR2 is LQKENI.

CDR3 DNA: TGTGCCAGCAGCGTTCAGGGGGGAAATTCACCCCTCCACTTT. It specifies CASSVQGGNSPLHF. This chain joins TRBV9 and TRBJ1-6; 7 nucleotides agree with TRBD1. Germline V CDR1 and CDR2: SGDLS, YYNGEE. Unmatched junction bases numbered 3, after V lost 2 bases and J lost 7 bases. The CDR3 extends over 14 amino acids.

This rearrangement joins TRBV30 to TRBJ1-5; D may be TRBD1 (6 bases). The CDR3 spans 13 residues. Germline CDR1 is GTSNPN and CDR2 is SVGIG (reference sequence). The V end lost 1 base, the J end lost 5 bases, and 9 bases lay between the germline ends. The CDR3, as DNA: TGTGCCTGGAGTGGGGCAGGGGATCAGCCCCAGCATTTT. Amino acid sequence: CAWSGAGDQPQHF.

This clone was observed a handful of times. CDR3 amino acids: CASRTVAGLSYEQYF. DNA for the CDR3: TGTGCCAGCAGGACCGTAGCGGGACTCTCCTACGAGCAGTACTTC. The chain has TRBV6-5 and TRBJ2-7, with TRBD2 identical over 8 bases. CDR3 size: 15 residues. CDR1 and CDR2 (germline): MNHEY, SVGAGI. The ends lost 6 bases at V and 0 bases at J; junction bases unmatched: 7.

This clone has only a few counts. The CDR3 region has the DNA TGTGCCAGCAGTGGACAGCCCTGGTGGTATGGCTACACCTTC. Translating it yields CASSGQPWWYGYTF. This chain uses TRBV25-1 with TRBJ1-2; TRBD1 is a possible D gene (5 bases). CDR3 length equals 14 residues. With 4 bases removed from V and 5 bases from J, the gap between germline ends came to 14 bases. Germline assignment: CDR1 MGHDK and CDR2 SYGVNS.